What follows are 9 T cell receptor beta chains derived from one specimen sequenced in a study of identical twins (dated by TCRdb to about 2016). The library came from 5' RACE. Instrument on record: Illumina HiSeq 2000. TCRdb redid the processing of the public reads, applying fastp at Q25 and MiXCR, and retained in-frame beta chains. Merged by CDR3 protein, the rows form single entries marked with the most common genes and DNA. The sample contains 200,000 to 300,000 distinct CDR3 sequences, about 10% of them found a single time. Approximately 9.1% of the sample comes from the top ten. Sequenced sample: memory T cells sorted from blood. In light of the paper, this sample's cell subset or site label describes: CD45RO+ enriched T cells. These receptors all stem from a man in his forties or fifties in good health.

The V gene is TRBV6-1, the J gene TRBJ2-2; D possibly matches TRBD1 or TRBD2 (6 bases each). Deletions cut 6 bases from V and 7 bases from J, with 15 bases between. This CDR3 is 14 amino acids long. The germline V gene encodes CDR1 MNHNS and CDR2 SASEGT. CDR3: CASRPGGRDGELFF. The CDR3 nucleotides read TGTGCCAGCAGACCCGGGGGCAGAGACGGGGAGCTGTTTTTT.

This clonotype was observed at least ten times. CDR3 region: CASSLNSGNTIYF. In nucleotides, the CDR3 is TGCGCCAGCAGCCTGAATTCTGGAAACACCATATATTTT. This sequence joins TRBV5-1 and TRBJ1-3; D not resolved. Per germline, CDR1 SGHRS and CDR2 YFSETQ. The V and J ends lost 4 bases and 1 base respectively, with 6 bases between them. The length of the CDR3 is 13 residues.

This clonotype was picked up many times. The J gene is TRBJ1-2, the V gene TRBV20-1; perhaps TRBD1 as D (5 bases). The CDR3 length is 16 residues. V lost 0 bases and J lost 4, with 18 bases in between. Germline CDR1 is DFQATT and CDR2 is SNEGSKA (reference sequence). CDR3 sequence reads: CSARDMSGLTRYGYTF. CDR3 in DNA: TGCAGTGCTAGAGATATGTCAGGGCTCACCCGCTATGGCTACACCTTC.

This clonotype was counted many times. The chain has TRBV12-3 or TRBV12-4 and TRBJ2-7; the match to TRBD2 covers 7 bases. The V segment lost 4 bases and the J segment 2 bases; nucleotides outside the gene matches: 8. The CDR3 contains 15 residues. The chain's CDR3 is CASSSLAGEAYEQYF. The CDR3 region has the DNA TGTGCCAGCAGTTCCCTCGCGGGGGAGGCCTACGAGCAGTACTTC.

This clonotype occurred many times. The genes are TRBV27 and TRBJ2-7; the D gene is possibly TRBD2 (6 bases). This CDR3 contains 16 residues. CDR1 is MNHEY and CDR2 is SMNVEV in the germline V gene (reference sequence). V was pared by 4 bases and J by 7 bases, with 23 bases between. CDR3 sequence reads: CASSSSLAGRRGEQYF. The CDR3 DNA follows: TGTGCCAGCAGTTCCTCCCTCGCGGGACGACGGGGAGAGCAGTACTTC.

In its sample, this clonotype was seen many times. This chain links TRBV7-2 with TRBJ2-1, with 9 positions matching TRBD1. This CDR3 region has 15 residues. V trimming: 4 bases; J trimming: 4 bases; junction bases outside the gene matches: 5. The germline V gene encodes CDR1 SGHTA and CDR2 FQGNSA. This CDR3 is CASSSTGTGYNEQFF. The CDR3 DNA reads as TGTGCCAGCAGCTCGACCGGGACAGGGTACAATGAGCAGTTCTTC.

This clonotype appeared many times. The V call is TRBV7-2, the J call TRBJ1-2, with 9 bases fitting TRBD1. V shed 1 base, J shed 4 bases, and the junction held 1 base outside the gene matches. Germline lookup yields CDR1 SGHTA and CDR2 FQGNSA. The CDR3 loop spans 14 amino acids. The CDR3 loop is CASSLGTGVYGYTF. CDR3 DNA: TGTGCCAGCAGCTTAGGGACAGGGGTCTATGGCTACACCTTC.

This chain uses TRBV24-1 with TRBJ1-5; 9 nucleotides align to TRBD1. The CDR3 runs 15 residues. Per germline, CDR1 KGHDR and CDR2 SFDVKD. V lost 4 bases and J lost 6; bases outside the gene matches: 6. Here the CDR3 reads CATSDLGQGAQPQHF. CDR3 DNA sequence: TGTGCCACCAGTGACTTGGGACAGGGCGCTCAGCCCCAGCATTTT.

This chain connects TRBV6-2 or TRBV6-3 to TRBJ2-3, with unresolved D. This CDR3 is 15 amino acids long. From germline, CDR1 is MNHEY and CDR2 SVGEGT. V lost 1 base and J lost 9, with 17 bases in between. The CDR3 DNA is TGTGCCAGCAGTTACTTGGTAGCCGTCTCCCCGACGCAGTATTTT. Translation: CASSYLVAVSPTQYF.